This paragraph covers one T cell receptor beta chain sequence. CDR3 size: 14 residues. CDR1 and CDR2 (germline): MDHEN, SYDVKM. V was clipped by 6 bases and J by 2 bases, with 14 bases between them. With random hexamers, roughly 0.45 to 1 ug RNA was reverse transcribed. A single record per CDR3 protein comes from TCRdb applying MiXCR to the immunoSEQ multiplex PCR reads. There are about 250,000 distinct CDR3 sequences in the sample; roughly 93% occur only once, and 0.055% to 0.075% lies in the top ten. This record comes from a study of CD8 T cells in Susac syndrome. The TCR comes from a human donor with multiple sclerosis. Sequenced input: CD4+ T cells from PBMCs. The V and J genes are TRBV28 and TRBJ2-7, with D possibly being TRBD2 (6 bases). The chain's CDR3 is CASRAREPPYEQYF. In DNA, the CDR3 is TGTGCCAGCAGAGCCCGGGAGCCGCCCTACGAGCAGTACTTC. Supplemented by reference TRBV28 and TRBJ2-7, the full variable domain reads DVKVTQSSRYLVKRTGEKVFLECVQDMDHENMFWYRQDPGLGLRLIYFSYDVKMKEKGDIPEGYSVSREKKERFSLILESASTNQTSMYLCASRAREPPYEQYFGPGTRLTVT.